This T cell receptor (beta chain) emerged from a study of Ad26.COV2.S vaccination and SARS-CoV-2 variants. Specified treatment: approximately 18 received Ad26.COV2.S at low or high dose, single or two shots; a few received placebo; per-sample allocation not given. Day 63 after the first injection of vaccine or placebo was the sampling time. An Ad26 vector expressing Wuhan-strain SARS-CoV-2 spike constituted the vaccine. Sequenced by immunoSEQ multiplex PCR; TCRdb stores in-frame clones only, minus some. The sample gives about 480,000 clones, around 90% of which show up once; over 10% is in the top ten. CDR3 length equals 14 residues. CDR1 is SEHNR, CDR2 FQNEAQ, per germline (reference sequence). Losses at the gene ends were 3 bases for V and 4 bases for J; bases not matched to a gene: 2.

The sequencing used peripheral blood, collected in a trial of Ad26.COV2.S vaccine versus placebo. The clonotype comes from a person between 18 and 60 years old who received the Ad26.COV2.S COVID-19 vaccine or a placebo. J is TRBJ2-2 and V is TRBV7-9; 7 positions agree with TRBD2. This CDR3 reads CASSFGEGTGELFF. The DNA of the CDR3 is TGTGCCAGCAGCTTTGGGGAGGGCACCGGGGAGCTGTTTTTT. The variable domain in full, with the rest retrieved from reference TRBV7-9 and TRBJ2-2, is DTGVSQNPRHKITKRGQNVTFRCDPISEHNRLYWYRQTLGQGPEFLTYFQNEAQLEKSRLLSDRFSAERPKGSFSTLEIQRTEQGDSAMYLCASSFGEGTGELFFGEGSRLTVL.